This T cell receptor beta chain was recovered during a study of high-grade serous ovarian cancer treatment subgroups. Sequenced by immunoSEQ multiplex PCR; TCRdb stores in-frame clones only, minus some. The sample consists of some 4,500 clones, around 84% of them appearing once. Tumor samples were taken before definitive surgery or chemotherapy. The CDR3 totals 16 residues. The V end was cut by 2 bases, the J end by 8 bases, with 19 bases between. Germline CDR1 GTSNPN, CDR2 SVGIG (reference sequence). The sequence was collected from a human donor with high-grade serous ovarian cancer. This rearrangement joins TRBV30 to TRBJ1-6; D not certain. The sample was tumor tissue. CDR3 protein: CAWSQMVGSWDSPLHF. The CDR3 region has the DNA TGTGCCTGGAGTCAAATGGTAGGGAGTTGGGATTCACCCCTCCACTTT.